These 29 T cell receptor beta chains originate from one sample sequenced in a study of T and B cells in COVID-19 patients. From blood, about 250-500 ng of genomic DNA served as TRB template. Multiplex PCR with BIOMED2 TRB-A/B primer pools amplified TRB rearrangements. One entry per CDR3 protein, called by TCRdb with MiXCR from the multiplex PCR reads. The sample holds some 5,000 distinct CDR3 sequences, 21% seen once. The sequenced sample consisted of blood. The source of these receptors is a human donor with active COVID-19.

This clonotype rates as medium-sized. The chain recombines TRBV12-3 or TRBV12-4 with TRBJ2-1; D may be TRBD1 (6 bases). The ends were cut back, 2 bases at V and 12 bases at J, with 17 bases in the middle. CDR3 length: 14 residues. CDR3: CASSLPDNFRGQFF. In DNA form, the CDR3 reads TGTGCCAGCAGTTTACCGGACAATTTCAGGGGGCAGTTCTTC.

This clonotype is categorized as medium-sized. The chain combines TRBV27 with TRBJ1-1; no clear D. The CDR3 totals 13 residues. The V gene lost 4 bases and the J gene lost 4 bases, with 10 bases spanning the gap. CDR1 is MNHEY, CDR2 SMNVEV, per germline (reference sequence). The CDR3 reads CASSSTVFTEAFF. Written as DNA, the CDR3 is TGTGCCAGCAGTTCGACGGTGTTCACTGAAGCTTTCTTT.

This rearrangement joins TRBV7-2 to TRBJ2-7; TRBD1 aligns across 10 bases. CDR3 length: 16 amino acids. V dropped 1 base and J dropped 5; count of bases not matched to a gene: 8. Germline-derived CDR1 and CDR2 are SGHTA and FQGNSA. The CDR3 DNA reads TGTGCCAGCAGCTTAGTGGGAGGGACAGGGGTCAACGAGCAGTACTTC. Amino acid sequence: CASSLVGGTGVNEQYF. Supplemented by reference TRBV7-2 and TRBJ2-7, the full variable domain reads GAGVSQSPSNKVTEKGKDVELRCDPISGHTALYWYRQSLGQGLEFLIYFQGNSAPDKSGLPSDRFSAERTGGSVSTLTIQRTQQEDSAVYLCASSLVGGTGVNEQYFGPGTRLTVT.

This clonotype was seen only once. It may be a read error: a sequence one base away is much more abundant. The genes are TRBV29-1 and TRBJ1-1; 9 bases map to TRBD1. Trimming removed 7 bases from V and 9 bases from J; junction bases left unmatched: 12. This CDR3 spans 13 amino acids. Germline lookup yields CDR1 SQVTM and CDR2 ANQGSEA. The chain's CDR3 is CSGQVLGTGKAFF. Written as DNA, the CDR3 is TGCAGCGGCCAAGTGCTAGGGACAGGGAAAGCTTTCTTT.

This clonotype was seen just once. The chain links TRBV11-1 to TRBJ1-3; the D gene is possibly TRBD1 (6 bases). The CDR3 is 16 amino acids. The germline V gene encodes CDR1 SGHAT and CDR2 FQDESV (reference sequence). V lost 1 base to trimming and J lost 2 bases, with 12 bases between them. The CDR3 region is CASSLDPGAAGNTIYF. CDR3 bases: TGTGCCAGCAGCTTAGATCCAGGGGCGGCTGGAAACACCATATATTTT.

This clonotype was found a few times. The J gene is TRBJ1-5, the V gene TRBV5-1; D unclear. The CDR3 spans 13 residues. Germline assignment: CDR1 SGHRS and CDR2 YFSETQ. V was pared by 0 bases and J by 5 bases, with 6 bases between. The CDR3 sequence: CASSLAGDQPQHF. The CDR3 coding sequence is TGCGCCAGCAGCTTGGCTGGGGATCAGCCCCAGCATTTT.

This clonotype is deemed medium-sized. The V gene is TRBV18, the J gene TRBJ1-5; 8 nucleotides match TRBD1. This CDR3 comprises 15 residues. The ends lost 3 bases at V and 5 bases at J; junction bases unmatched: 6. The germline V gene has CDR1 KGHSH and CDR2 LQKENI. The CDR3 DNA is TGTGCCAGCTCACCCGGGACAGGAGCATATCAGCCCCAGCATTTT. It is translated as CASSPGTGAYQPQHF.

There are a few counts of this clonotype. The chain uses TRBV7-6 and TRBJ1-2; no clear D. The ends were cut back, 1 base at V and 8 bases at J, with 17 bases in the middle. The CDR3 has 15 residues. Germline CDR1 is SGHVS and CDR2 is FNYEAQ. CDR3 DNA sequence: TGTGCCAGCAGCTTAGAGGGATCGTACCTGGGGGGCTACACCTTC. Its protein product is CASSLEGSYLGGYTF.

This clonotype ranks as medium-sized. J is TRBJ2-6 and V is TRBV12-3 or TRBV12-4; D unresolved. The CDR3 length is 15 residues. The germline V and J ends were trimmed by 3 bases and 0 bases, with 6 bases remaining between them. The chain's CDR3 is CASSFGSSGANVLTF. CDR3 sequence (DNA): TGTGCCAGCAGTTTCGGCAGCTCTGGGGCCAACGTCCTGACTTTC.

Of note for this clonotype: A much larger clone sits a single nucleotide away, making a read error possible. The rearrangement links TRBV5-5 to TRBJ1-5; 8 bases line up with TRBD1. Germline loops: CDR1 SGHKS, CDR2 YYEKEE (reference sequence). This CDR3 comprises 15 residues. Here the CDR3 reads CASSPQTGEYQLQHF. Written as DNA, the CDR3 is TGTGCCAGCAGCCCGCAGACAGGGGAATATCAGCTCCAGCATTTT.

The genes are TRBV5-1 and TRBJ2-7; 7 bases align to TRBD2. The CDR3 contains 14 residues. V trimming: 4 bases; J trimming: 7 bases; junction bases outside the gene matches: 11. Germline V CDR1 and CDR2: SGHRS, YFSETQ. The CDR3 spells CASSPPDSGREQYF. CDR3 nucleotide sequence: TGCGCCAGCAGCCCTCCCGATTCCGGGAGGGAGCAGTACTTC. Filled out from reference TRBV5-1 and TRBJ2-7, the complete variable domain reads KAGVTQTPRYLIKTRGQQVTLSCSPISGHRSVSWYQQTPGQGLQFLFEYFSETQRNKGNFPGRFSGRQFSNSRSEMNVSTLELGDSALYLCASSPPDSGREQYFGPGTRLTVT.

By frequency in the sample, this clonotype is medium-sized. CDR3: CASSYTGGPNNEQFF. The CDR3 DNA sequence: TGTGCCAGCAGTTATACAGGGGGGCCCAACAATGAGCAGTTCTTC. The V gene is TRBV6-2 or TRBV6-3, the J gene TRBJ2-1, with 8 bases lining up with TRBD1. With 3 bases clipped from V and 5 bases from J, the junction kept 6 bases outside the gene matches. The CDR3 totals 15 residues. Germline CDR1 reads MNHEY; CDR2 reads SVGEGT.

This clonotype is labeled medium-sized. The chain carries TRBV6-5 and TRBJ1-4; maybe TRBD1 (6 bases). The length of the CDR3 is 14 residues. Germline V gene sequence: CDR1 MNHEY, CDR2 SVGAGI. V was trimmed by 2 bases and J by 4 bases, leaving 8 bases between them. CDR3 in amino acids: CASSYTGLNEKLFF. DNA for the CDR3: TGTGCCAGCAGTTACACAGGGCTTAATGAAAAACTGTTTTTT.

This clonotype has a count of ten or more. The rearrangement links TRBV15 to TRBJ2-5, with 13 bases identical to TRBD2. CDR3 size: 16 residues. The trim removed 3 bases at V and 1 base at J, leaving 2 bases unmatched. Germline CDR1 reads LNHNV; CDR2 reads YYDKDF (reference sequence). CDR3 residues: CATSSRTSGGQETQYF. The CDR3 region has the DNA TGTGCCACCAGCAGTCGGACTAGCGGGGGCCAAGAGACCCAGTACTTC. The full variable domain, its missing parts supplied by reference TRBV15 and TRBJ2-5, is DAMVIQNPRYQVTQFGKPVTLSCSQTLNHNVMYWYQQKSSQAPKLLFHYYDKDFNNEADTPDNFQSRRPNTSFCFLDIRSPGLGDTAMYLCATSSRTSGGQETQYFGPGTRLLVL.

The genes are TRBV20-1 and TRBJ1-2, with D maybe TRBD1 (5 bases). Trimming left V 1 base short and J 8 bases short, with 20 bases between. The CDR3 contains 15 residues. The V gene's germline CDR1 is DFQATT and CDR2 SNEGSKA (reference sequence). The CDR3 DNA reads TGCAGTGCTAGAGGGGGGACGGACCCTTTCTGGGGCTACACCTTC. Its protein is CSARGGTDPFWGYTF.

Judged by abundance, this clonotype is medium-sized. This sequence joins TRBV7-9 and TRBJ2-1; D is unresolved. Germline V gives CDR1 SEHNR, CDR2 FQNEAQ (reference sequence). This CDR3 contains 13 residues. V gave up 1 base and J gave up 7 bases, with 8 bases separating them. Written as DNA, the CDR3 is TGTGCCAGCAGCTTAGTGCTGGAAAATGAGCAGTTCTTC. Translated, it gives CASSLVLENEQFF.

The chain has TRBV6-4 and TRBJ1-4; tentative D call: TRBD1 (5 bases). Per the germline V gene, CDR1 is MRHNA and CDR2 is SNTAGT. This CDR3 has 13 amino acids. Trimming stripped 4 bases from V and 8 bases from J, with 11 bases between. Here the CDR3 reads CASSASPGEKLFF. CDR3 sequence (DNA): TGTGCCAGCAGTGCTTCGCCAGGGGAAAAACTGTTTTTT.

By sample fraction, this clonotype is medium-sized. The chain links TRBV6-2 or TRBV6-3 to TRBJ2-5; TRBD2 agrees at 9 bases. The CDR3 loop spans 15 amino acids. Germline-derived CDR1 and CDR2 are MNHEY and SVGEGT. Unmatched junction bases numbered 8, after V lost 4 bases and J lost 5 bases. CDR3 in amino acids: CASSSGSGRRETQYF. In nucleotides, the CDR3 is TGTGCCAGCAGTTCGGGGAGCGGGAGGAGGGAGACCCAGTACTTC.

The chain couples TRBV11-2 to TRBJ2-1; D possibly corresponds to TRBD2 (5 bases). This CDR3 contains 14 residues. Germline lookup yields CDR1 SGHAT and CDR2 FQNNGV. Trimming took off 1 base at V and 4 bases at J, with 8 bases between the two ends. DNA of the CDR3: TGTGCCAGCAGCTTAGGTACGGGGTACAATGAGCAGTTCTTC. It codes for CASSLGTGYNEQFF.

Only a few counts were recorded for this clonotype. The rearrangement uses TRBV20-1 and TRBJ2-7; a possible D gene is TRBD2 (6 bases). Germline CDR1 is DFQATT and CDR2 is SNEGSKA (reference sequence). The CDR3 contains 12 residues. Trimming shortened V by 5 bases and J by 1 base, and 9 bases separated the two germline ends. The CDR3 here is CSARDFSYEQYF. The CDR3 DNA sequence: TGCAGTGCTCGGGACTTTTCCTACGAGCAGTACTTC.

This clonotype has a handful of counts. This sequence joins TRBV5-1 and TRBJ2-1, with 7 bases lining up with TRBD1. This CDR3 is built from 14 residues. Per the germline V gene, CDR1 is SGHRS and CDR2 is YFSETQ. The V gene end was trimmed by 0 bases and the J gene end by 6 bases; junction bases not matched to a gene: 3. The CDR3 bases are TGCGCCAGCAGCTTGGGACAGGGAGTCAATGAGCAGTTCTTC. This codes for CASSLGQGVNEQFF.

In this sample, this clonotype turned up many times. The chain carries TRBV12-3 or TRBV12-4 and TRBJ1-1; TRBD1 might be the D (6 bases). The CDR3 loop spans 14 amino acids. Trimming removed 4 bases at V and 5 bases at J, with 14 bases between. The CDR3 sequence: CASSSDAGVTEAFF. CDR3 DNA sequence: TGTGCCAGCAGTTCGGACGCAGGGGTAACTGAAGCTTTCTTT.

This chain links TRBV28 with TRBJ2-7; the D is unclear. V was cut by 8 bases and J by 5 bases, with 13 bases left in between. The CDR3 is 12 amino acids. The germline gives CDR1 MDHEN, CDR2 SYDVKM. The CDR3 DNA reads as TGTGCCAGCGGGGAAGAGTTGAACGAGCAGTACTTC. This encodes CASGEELNEQYF.

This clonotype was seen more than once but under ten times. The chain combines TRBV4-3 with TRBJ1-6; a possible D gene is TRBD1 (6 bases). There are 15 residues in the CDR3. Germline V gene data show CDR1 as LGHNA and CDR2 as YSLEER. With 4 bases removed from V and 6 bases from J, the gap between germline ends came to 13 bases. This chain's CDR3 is CASSRGQPLNSPLHF. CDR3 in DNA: TGCGCCAGCAGCCGGGGGCAGCCTCTTAATTCACCCCTCCACTTT.

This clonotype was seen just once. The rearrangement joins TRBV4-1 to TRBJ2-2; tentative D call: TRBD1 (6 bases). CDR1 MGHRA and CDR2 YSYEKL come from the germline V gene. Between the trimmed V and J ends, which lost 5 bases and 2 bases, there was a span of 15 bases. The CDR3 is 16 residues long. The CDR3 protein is CASSSGTNTNTGELFF. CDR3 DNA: TGCGCCAGCAGCTCCGGGACAAATACAAACACCGGGGAGCTGTTTTTT.

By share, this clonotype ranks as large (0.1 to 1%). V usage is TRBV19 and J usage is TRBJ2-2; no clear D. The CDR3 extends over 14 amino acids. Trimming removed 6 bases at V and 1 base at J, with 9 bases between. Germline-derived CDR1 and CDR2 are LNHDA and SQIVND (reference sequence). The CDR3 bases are TGTGCCAGTAGGGAGACACTGAACACCGGGGAGCTGTTTTTT. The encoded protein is CASRETLNTGELFF.

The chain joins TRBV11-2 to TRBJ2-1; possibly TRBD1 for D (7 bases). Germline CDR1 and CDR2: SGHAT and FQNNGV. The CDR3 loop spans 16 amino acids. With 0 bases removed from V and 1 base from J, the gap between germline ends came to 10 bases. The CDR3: CASSLEPGGSYNEQFF. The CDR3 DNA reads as TGTGCCAGCAGCTTAGAGCCAGGGGGGTCCTACAATGAGCAGTTCTTC.

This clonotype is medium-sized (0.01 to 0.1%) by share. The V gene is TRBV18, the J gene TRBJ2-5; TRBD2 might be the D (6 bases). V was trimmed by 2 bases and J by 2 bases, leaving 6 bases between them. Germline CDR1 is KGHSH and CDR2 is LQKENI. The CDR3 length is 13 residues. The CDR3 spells CASSPGRQETQYF. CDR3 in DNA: TGTGCCAGCTCACCAGGGAGGCAAGAGACCCAGTACTTC.

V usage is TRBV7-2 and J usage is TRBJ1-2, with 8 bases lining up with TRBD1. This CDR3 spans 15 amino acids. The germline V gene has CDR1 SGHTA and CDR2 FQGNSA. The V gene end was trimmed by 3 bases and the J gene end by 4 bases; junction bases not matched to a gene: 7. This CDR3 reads CASSLTGERVYGYTF. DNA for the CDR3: TGTGCCAGCAGCTTGACAGGGGAGCGTGTCTATGGCTACACCTTC.